These 10 T cell receptor beta chains came from one sample sequenced in a study of post-analysis software for immune sequencing data. Unique-molecular-identifier-tagged TCR beta cDNA libraries were used. TCRdb re-called the PCR reads with MiXCR, one entry per CDR3 protein. In the table there are about 500,000 distinct CDR3 sequences, under 55% of which are singletons. The study, taken as a whole, reports: In patients, four to six TRBV segments were more frequent than in controls, with TRBV5-6, TRBV5-1 and TRBV20-1 among them.

Their antigens remain unidentified. Sequences were obtained from blood. These receptors came from a girl under 18 with multiple sclerosis.

This chain links TRBV21-1 with TRBJ2-7; TRBD1, the table's D call, lacks a check against the DNA. TRBV21-1 represents a pseudogene. This CDR3 region has 15 residues. This CDR3 reads CASSRRRGAGYEQYF. CDR3 sequence (DNA): TGTGCCAGCAGCAGACGACGGGGGGCTGGTTACGAGCAGTACTTC.

The chain carries TRBV7-2 and TRBJ2-1, with D perhaps TRBD1 or TRBD2 (5 bases each). V lost 5 bases and J 10 bases, leaving 18 bases between the germline ends. Germline CDR1 and CDR2: SGHTA and FQGNSA. CDR3 length: 14 residues. CDR3 region: CASSRGDRRGEQFF. The CDR3 region has the DNA TGTGCCAGCAGCCGAGGGGACCGACGTGGGGAGCAGTTCTTC.

The chain employs TRBV29-1 and TRBJ2-7; D uncertain. V was cut by 4 bases and J by 3 bases, with 7 bases left in between. The CDR3 loop spans 11 amino acids. In germline, CDR1 is SQVTM, CDR2 ANQGSEA. CDR3 coding DNA: TGCAGCGTTGGAGAAATCTACGAGCAGTACTTC. Translating it yields CSVGEIYEQYF.

In nucleotides, the CDR3 is TGTGCCAGCAGCGTAGCGGGAGAATCCTACAATGAGCAGTTCTTC. It translates to CASSVAGESYNEQFF. The rearrangement links TRBV9 to TRBJ2-1; possibly TRBD2 for D (6 bases). Deletions cut 0 bases from V and 1 base from J, with 8 bases between. Germline V gene sequence: CDR1 SGDLS, CDR2 YYNGEE. The CDR3 length is 15 residues.

The chain links TRBV6-6 to TRBJ2-4; 11 bases fit TRBD2. Germline CDR1 MNHNY, CDR2 SVGAGI (reference sequence). With 6 bases clipped from V and 2 bases from J, the junction kept 6 bases outside the gene matches. The CDR3 is made up of 16 amino acids. For the CDR3, the DNA is TGTGCCAGCAGCGGGCTAGCGGGAGGTTCCAAAAACATTCAGTACTTC. It yields the protein CASSGLAGGSKNIQYF.

The chain recombines TRBV12-3 or TRBV12-4 with TRBJ1-5; TRBD1 aligns across 11 bases. V trimming: 6 bases; J trimming: 0 bases; junction bases outside the gene matches: 10. CDR3 length: 18 residues. The CDR3 bases are TGTGCCAGCAGCCTAGGACAGGGGGCCTGGCATAGCAATCAGCCCCAGCATTTT. It codes for CASSLGQGAWHSNQPQHF.

This clonotype was picked up a small number of times. The chain uses TRBV9 and TRBJ2-1; a possible D gene is TRBD2 (6 bases). The CDR3 contains 14 residues. Germline V gene sequence: CDR1 SGDLS, CDR2 YYNGEE. V was shortened by 3 bases and J by 9 bases, with 16 bases between the two germline ends. The DNA of the CDR3 is TGTGCCAGCAGCGAACTAGCAGAGGATGGTGAGCAGTTCTTC. It codes for CASSELAEDGEQFF. The full variable domain, with the rest looked up from reference TRBV9 and TRBJ2-1, is DSGVTQTPKHLITATGQRVTLRCSPRSGDLSVYWYQQSLDQGLQFLIQYYNGEERAKGNILERFSAQQFPDLHSELNLSSLELGDSALYFCASSELAEDGEQFFGPGTRLTVL.

This chain uses TRBV29-1 with TRBJ2-1, with TRBD2 matching over 7 bases. Germline trimming cut 4 bases from V and 0 bases from J; bases unmatched to any gene: 15. Germline CDR1 is SQVTM and CDR2 is ANQGSEA. The CDR3 length is 18 residues. CDR3 nucleotides: TGCAGCGTTGTAGGCCTAGCGGAAATCAACCGCTCCTACAATGAGCAGTTCTTC. This translates into CSVVGLAEINRSYNEQFF.

The chain employs TRBV4-2 and TRBJ2-1; no firm D call. V shed 2 bases and J shed 12 bases, with 17 bases lying between them. Germline CDR1 reads LGHNA; CDR2 reads YNFKEQ. This CDR3 is 14 amino acids long. The CDR3 loop reads CASSQSLDGFAQFF. CDR3 nucleotides: TGTGCCAGCAGCCAATCCCTGGACGGATTCGCGCAGTTCTTC.

This chain connects TRBV7-3 to TRBJ2-1; 7 bases agree with TRBD2. CDR1 is SGHTA and CDR2 is FQGTGA in the germline V gene. There are 14 residues in the CDR3. V shed 0 bases, J shed 7 bases, and the junction held 3 bases outside the gene matches. The CDR3 loop is CASSLTAGPNEQFF. CDR3 DNA: TGTGCCAGCAGCTTAACAGCGGGGCCAAATGAGCAGTTCTTC.